This is a list of T cell receptor beta chains from one sample in a study of T cell changes during pregnancy in multiple sclerosis. Generated by immunoSEQ multiplex PCR, the TCRdb table keeps only in-frame clones and is missing some. The sample shows about 75,000 clones, about 89% of them seen only once. The specimen comprised peripheral blood, sampled in the first trimester of pregnancy. These receptors originate from a female donor in good health, enrolled as a control in a pregnancy study. The CDR3 runs from the conserved cysteine through the conserved F or W. A D gene is named only where the DNA matches it firmly. Not all rows give a size; the values are once, few, many and, for expanded clones, a class.

j_call v_call clone_size d_call cdr3_aa cdr3_nt
TRBJ2-3 TRBV4-3 . TRBD2 CASSQELAGGPVTQYF TGCGCCAGCAGCCAAGAACTAGCGGGAGGGCCGGTTACGCAGTATTTT
TRBJ1-6 TRBV7-2 . TRBD1 CASSTRRQGRRSPLHF TGTGCCAGCAGCACTCGACGACAGGGTCGTCGTTCACCCCTCCACTTT
TRBJ2-3 TRBV7-2 . TRBD2 CASSLMLAGGADTQYF TGTGCCAGCAGCCTGATGCTAGCGGGAGGTGCAGATACGCAGTATTTT
TRBJ1-5 TRBV7-9 . TRBD1 CASSSDRGQPQHF TGTGCCAGCAGCTCCGACAGGGGACAGCCCCAGCATTTT
TRBJ2-1 TRBV18 . TRBD2 CASSPSGTSGRNEQFF TGTGCCAGCTCACCCTCGGGAACTAGCGGGAGGAATGAGCAGTTCTTC
TRBJ1-2 TRBV6-5 . . CASSPGEPQGYTF TGTGCCAGCAGCCCCGGGGAACCGCAAGGCTACACCTTC
TRBJ1-5 TRBV19 . . CASSIGRGVDSFNQPQHF TGTGCCAGTAGTATAGGCAGAGGTGTGGACAGTTTTAATCAGCCCCAGCATTTT
TRBJ1-6 TRBV7-9 . . CASSLSVQGNSPLHF TGTGCCAGCAGCTTATCCGTTCAGGGAAATTCACCCCTCCACTTT
TRBJ1-2 TRBV6-1 once TRBD1 CASNLQGAEIYGYTF TGTGCCAGCAACTTACAGGGGGCGGAGATCTATGGCTACACCTTC
TRBJ1-2 TRBV5-6 . TRBD1 CASSGDRVGYTF TGTGCCAGTTCCGGGGACAGGGTCGGCTACACCTTC
TRBJ2-7 TRBV6-1 . TRBD2 CASSERLAGGSYEQYF TGTGCCAGCAGTGAACGTTTAGCGGGGGGTTCCTACGAGCAGTACTTC
TRBJ2-2 TRBV5-6 . . CASSSLRGAANTGELFF TGTGCCAGCAGCTCGCTCAGGGGGGCCGCGAACACCGGGGAGCTGTTTTTT
TRBJ2-5 TRBV14 . TRBD2 CASSPRGFQETQYF TGTGCCAGCAGCCCGCGGGGGTTTCAAGAGACCCAGTACTTC
TRBJ2-7 TRBV21-1 . . CASSTRTTASYEQYF TGTGCCAGCAGCACCCGAACGACAGCTTCCTACGAGCAGTACTTC